This is a list of T cell receptor beta chains from one sample in a study of T-cell reconstitution after alpha-beta-depleted transplantation in children. From the PCR reads, TCRdb called clonotypes with MiXCR, one entry per CDR3 protein. Of 500,000 to 600,000 distinct CDR3 sequences in the sample, roughly 27% were seen once. Here the sequenced sample was PBMCs, taken before TCRalphabeta/CD19-depleted stem cell transplant. Receptor source: a boy younger than two with Wiskott-Aldrich syndrome, due to receive a stem cell transplant. Each CDR3 is given with its conserved first and last residue. The D gene is left open where the match is weak. Clone sizes are given selectively: once, few, many, or a class where the clone is expanded.

v_gene	d_gene	abundance	j_gene	CDR3nt	CDR3aa
TRBV29-1	TRBD1	few	TRBJ2-7	TGCAGCGGAGGACAGGTCCACGAGCAGTACTTC	CSGGQVHEQYF
TRBV24-1	.	.	TRBJ2-2	TGTGCCACCAGTGGGACAGAACCGGGACTTAACACCGGGGAGCTGTTTTTT	CATSGTEPGLNTGELFF
TRBV12-3/TRBV12-4	.	.	TRBJ1-2	TGTGCCAGCAGTTCCCGGAATTCACAAGGCTACACCTTC	CASSSRNSQGYTF
TRBV7-8	.	few	TRBJ2-7	TGTGCCAGCAGCTTAGCGCAGGTACAGACAAGCTCCTACGAGCAGTACTTC	CASSLAQVQTSSYEQYF
TRBV12-3/TRBV12-4	.	few	TRBJ2-3	TGTGCCAGCAGTTTAGGGGGGAGTCGGGGAGATACGCAGTATTTT	CASSLGGSRGDTQYF
TRBV5-1	TRBD1	few	TRBJ2-5	TGCGCCAGCAGCGGGGACAGACGGGAGACCCAGTACTTC	CASSGDRRETQYF
TRBV5-1	TRBD2	few	TRBJ2-1	TGCGCCAGCAGCTTGGATGCGGGGGGTAATGAGCAGTTCTTC	CASSLDAGGNEQFF
TRBV20-1	TRBD2	.	TRBJ2-1	TGCAGTGCTGACACTAGCGGGAGGTCTCATGAGCAGTTCTTC	CSADTSGRSHEQFF
TRBV29-1	.	.	TRBJ2-5	TGCAGCGTTGAAGATACGGCGGGACAAGAGACCCAGTACTTC	CSVEDTAGQETQYF
TRBV4-1	TRBD1	.	TRBJ1-2	TGCGCCAGCAGCCAAGTAAGGTACGGGGGACAGGCGGTCTATGGCTACACCTTC	CASSQVRYGGQAVYGYTF
TRBV5-1	TRBD1	few	TRBJ1-2	TGCGCCAGCAGCTTGTCCCCGGGACAGGGCTATGGCTACACCTTC	CASSLSPGQGYGYTF
TRBV27	.	.	TRBJ2-3	TGTGCCAGCAGTTGGAGGGGGAAGGGCACAGATACGCAGTATTTT	CASSWRGKGTDTQYF